This paragraph covers one T cell receptor beta chain sequence. The CDR3 runs 12 residues. The ends were cut back, 6 bases at V and 7 bases at J, with 12 bases in the middle. Germline values: CDR1 MNHNY, CDR2 SVGAGI (reference sequence). In the original workflow: How many nucleated cells were present was estimated from reference gene primer amplification. Sequencing was performed with immunoSEQ multiplex PCR; in TCRdb, only in-frame clones are kept and a portion is missing. For V, J and clone size, that table is used; D and trimming come from the DNA. Here the sample spans roughly 67,000 clones, around 85% being singletons. This sample stems from a study of blood T cell repertoires in COVID-19. Study context: Samples of COVID-19 (acute and convalescent) were obtained from the United States, Italy and Spain. In each case, the material was cDNA or gDNA derived from T cells, B-cell-depleted T cells, or PBMCs.

This receptor was identified in a man aged 50-60 years with active COVID-19. The sequenced sample consisted of peripheral blood. V and J are TRBV6-6 and TRBJ1-1; a weak D match, TRBD1 (5 bases). The DNA of the CDR3 is TGTGCCAGCAGCAACAGGCACTATGAAGCTTTCTTT. This gives the protein CASSNRHYEAFF.